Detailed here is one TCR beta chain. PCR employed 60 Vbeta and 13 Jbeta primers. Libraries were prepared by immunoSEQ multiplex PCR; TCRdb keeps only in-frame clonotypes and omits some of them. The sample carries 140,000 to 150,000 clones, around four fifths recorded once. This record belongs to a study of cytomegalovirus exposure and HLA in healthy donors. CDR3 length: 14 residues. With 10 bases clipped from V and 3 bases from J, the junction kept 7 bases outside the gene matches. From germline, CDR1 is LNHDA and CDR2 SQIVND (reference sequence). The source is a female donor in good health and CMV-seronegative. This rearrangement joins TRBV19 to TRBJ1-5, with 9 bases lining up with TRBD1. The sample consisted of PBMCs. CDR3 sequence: CATLGQGFNQPQHF. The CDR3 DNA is TGTGCCACCCTGGGACAGGGTTTCAATCAGCCCCAGCATTTT.